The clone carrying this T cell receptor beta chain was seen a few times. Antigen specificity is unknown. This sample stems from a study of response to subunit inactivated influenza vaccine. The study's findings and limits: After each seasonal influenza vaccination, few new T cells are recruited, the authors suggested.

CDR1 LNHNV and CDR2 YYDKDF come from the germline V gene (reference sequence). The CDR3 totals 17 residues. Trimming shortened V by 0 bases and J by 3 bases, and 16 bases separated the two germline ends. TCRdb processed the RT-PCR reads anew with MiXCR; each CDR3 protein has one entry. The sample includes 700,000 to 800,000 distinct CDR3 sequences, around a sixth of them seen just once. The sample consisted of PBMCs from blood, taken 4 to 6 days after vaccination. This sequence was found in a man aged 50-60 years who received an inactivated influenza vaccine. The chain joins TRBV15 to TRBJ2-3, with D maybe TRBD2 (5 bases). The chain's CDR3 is CATSRDNAPSGTDTQYF. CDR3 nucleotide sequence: TGTGCCACCAGCAGAGATAATGCGCCTTCGGGGACAGATACGCAGTATTTT.